These 14 T cell receptor beta chains share one sample of origin, sequenced in a study of OX40 agonist ivuxolimab in advanced cancers. Generated by immunoSEQ multiplex PCR, the TCRdb table keeps only in-frame clones and is missing some. The profile shows roughly 30,000 clones, 80% to 85% of them singletons. The sample consisted of CD4+ or CD8+ T cells sorted from blood, taken in a trial of the OX40 agonist ivuxolimab. Source of these receptors: an adult with an advanced solid tumor such as melanoma, head and neck, liver or kidney cancer.

V is TRBV27 and J is TRBJ1-5; 7 bases agree with TRBD1. V shed 2 bases and J 11 bases; nucleotides not matched to a gene: 9. The CDR3 contains 14 residues. Germline V lookup: CDR1 MNHEY, CDR2 SMNVEV (reference sequence). For the CDR3, the DNA is TGTGCCAGCAGTTTAACCCAGGGGGGCCGGGCCCAGCATTTT. Translating gives CASSLTQGGRAQHF.

The chain couples TRBV13 to TRBJ2-1; TRBD1 agrees at 7 bases. Germline lookup yields CDR1 PRHDT and CDR2 FYEKMQ (reference sequence). The V and J ends lost 0 bases and 3 bases, in that order; junction bases with no gene match: 8. This CDR3 has 17 residues. The CDR3 DNA is TGTGCCAGCAGCTTAGGCGCCAGACAGGGATTCTACAATGAGCAGTTCTTC. It yields the protein CASSLGARQGFYNEQFF.

The chain couples TRBV11-2 to TRBJ1-2; no clear D gene. Germline CDR1 reads SGHAT; CDR2 reads FQNNGV. Trimming took off 4 bases at V and 1 base at J, with 4 bases between the two ends. This CDR3 is built from 12 residues. The CDR3 DNA follows: TGTGCCAGCAGCTCGAATAACTATGGCTACACCTTC. Protein product: CASSSNNYGYTF.

The chain carries TRBV29-1 and TRBJ2-7; a weak D match, TRBD1 (7 bases). This CDR3 is built from 11 residues. V shed 3 bases and J shed 7 bases, with 10 bases lying between them. Per the germline V gene, CDR1 is SQVTM and CDR2 is ANQGSEA. CDR3 DNA: TGCAGCGTTGAGGCAGGGGGGGAGCAGTACTTC. Protein sequence: CSVEAGGEQYF.

This chain connects TRBV23-1 to TRBJ2-2; 16 bases match TRBD2. TRBV23-1 is noted as an ORF with a role that remains uncertain. This CDR3 contains 16 residues. V was clipped by 6 bases and J by 9 bases; unmatched bases: 7. CDR3 sequence (DNA): TGCGCCAGCAGACGGGGACTAGCGGGAGGGCCCCGGGAGCTGTTTTTT. Translating it yields CASRRGLAGGPRELFF.

This clone has just a few counts. The chain carries TRBV29-1 and TRBJ1-1, with D perhaps TRBD1 (5 bases). This CDR3 region has 12 residues. Germline lookup yields CDR1 SQVTM and CDR2 ANQGSEA. The germline V and J ends were trimmed by 6 bases and 2 bases, with 10 bases remaining between them. CDR3 residues: CSVGDSNTEAFF. CDR3 in DNA: TGCAGCGTCGGAGACAGCAACACTGAAGCTTTCTTT. The variable domain in full, with the rest retrieved from reference TRBV29-1 and TRBJ1-1, is SAVISQKPSRDICQRGTSLTIQCQVDSQVTMMFWYRQQPGQSLTLIATANQGSEATYESGFVIDKFPISRPNLTFSTLTVSNMSPEDSSIYLCSVGDSNTEAFFGQGTRLTVV.

The V and J genes are TRBV29-1 and TRBJ1-2; TRBD1 is a possible D gene (5 bases). Germline V gene sequence: CDR1 SQVTM, CDR2 ANQGSEA. Trimming took off 1 base at V and 3 bases at J, with 9 bases between the two ends. CDR3 size: 13 residues. The CDR3 DNA reads TGCAGCGTTGAAGCCGGGACGGACTATGGCTACACCTTC. Translation: CSVEAGTDYGYTF. The entire variable domain, with the rest obtained from reference TRBV29-1 and TRBJ1-2, is as follows: SAVISQKPSRDICQRGTSLTIQCQVDSQVTMMFWYRQQPGQSLTLIATANQGSEATYESGFVIDKFPISRPNLTFSTLTVSNMSPEDSSIYLCSVEAGTDYGYTFGSGTRLTVV.

The chain is built from TRBV9 and TRBJ1-1, with unresolved D. The CDR3 length is 14 residues. Germline V lookup: CDR1 SGDLS, CDR2 YYNGEE. V lost 3 bases and J lost 7, with 16 bases in between. The CDR3 DNA reads as TGTGCCAGCAGCGAAACCGGAATGAGTGATGAAGCTTTCTTT. Encoded protein: CASSETGMSDEAFF. Supplemented by reference TRBV9 and TRBJ1-1, the full variable domain reads DSGVTQTPKHLITATGQRVTLRCSPRSGDLSVYWYQQSLDQGLQFLIQYYNGEERAKGNILERFSAQQFPDLHSELNLSSLELGDSALYFCASSETGMSDEAFFGQGTRLTVV.

The J gene is TRBJ2-7, the V gene TRBV30; TRBD2 matches 11 bases. The CDR3 covers 13 residues. The trim removed 8 bases at V and 5 bases at J, leaving 8 bases unmatched. CDR1 is GTSNPN, CDR2 SVGIG, per germline (reference sequence). CDR3 region: CARRTSGHDEQYF. In DNA form, the CDR3 reads TGTGCCCGCCGGACTAGCGGGCATGACGAGCAGTACTTC.

V usage is TRBV11-3 and J usage is TRBJ1-1, with unresolved D. The CDR3 contains 14 residues. Germline CDR1 and CDR2: SGHNT and YENEEA. Trimming shortened V by 6 bases and J by 0 bases, and 11 bases separated the two germline ends. The CDR3 sequence: CASSSDGMNTEAFF. DNA of the CDR3: TGTGCCAGCAGTTCTGACGGCATGAACACTGAAGCTTTCTTT.

The V call is TRBV9, the J call TRBJ1-2, with 7 bases identical to TRBD1. Germline V lookup: CDR1 SGDLS, CDR2 YYNGEE. After removal of 3 bases from V and 4 bases from J, the junction contained 9 bases not matched to a gene. This CDR3 is 15 amino acids long. CDR3 DNA: TGTGCCAGCAGCGGAAAGACAGGGACCCCCTATGGCTACACCTTC. Its protein is CASSGKTGTPYGYTF.

J is TRBJ2-2 and V is TRBV7-6; 7 bases line up with TRBD1. Per the germline V gene, CDR1 is SGHVS and CDR2 is FNYEAQ. The junction had 14 bases not matched to a gene; V was cut back by 4 bases and J by 6 bases. This CDR3 has 17 residues. This CDR3 is CASSSRDSSSLSGELFF. As DNA, the CDR3 is TGTGCCAGCAGCTCCCGGGACAGTAGTTCACTGTCCGGGGAGCTGTTTTTT.

Only a few counts were recorded for this clone. V usage is TRBV7-9 and J usage is TRBJ1-1; D is uncertain. There are 10 residues in the CDR3. Germline assignment: CDR1 SEHNR and CDR2 FQNEAQ (reference sequence). The V end was cut by 1 base, the J end by 11 bases, with 5 bases between. As DNA, the CDR3 is TGTGCCAGCAGCTTAGTCTGGGCTTTCTTT. Its protein product is CASSLVWAFF. Filled out from reference TRBV7-9 and TRBJ1-1, the complete variable domain reads DTGVSQNPRHKITKRGQNVTFRCDPISEHNRLYWYRQTLGQGPEFLTYFQNEAQLEKSRLLSDRFSAERPKGSFSTLEIQRTEQGDSAMYLCASSLVWAFFGQGTRLTVV.

The chain joins TRBV9 to TRBJ2-1, with a weak D call TRBD1 (6 bases). This CDR3 spans 14 amino acids. V was cut by 3 bases and J by 7 bases, with 14 bases left in between. Germline CDR1 reads SGDLS; CDR2 reads YYNGEE. CDR3 sequence: CASSAPGTPNEQFF. The CDR3 DNA sequence: TGTGCCAGCAGCGCCCCCGGGACACCTAATGAGCAGTTCTTC.